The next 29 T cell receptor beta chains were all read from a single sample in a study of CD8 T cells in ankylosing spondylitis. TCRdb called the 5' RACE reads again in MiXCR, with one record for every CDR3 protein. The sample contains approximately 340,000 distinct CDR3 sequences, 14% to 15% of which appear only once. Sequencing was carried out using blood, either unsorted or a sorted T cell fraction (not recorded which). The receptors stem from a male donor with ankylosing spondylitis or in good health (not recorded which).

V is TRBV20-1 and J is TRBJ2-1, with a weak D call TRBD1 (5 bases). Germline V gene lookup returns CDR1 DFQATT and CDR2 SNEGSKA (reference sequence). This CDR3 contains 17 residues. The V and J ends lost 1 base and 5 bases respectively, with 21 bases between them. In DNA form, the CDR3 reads TGCAGTGCTAGAGCTCCATACAGGCCAAGTGGGGACAATGAGCAGTTCTTC. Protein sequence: CSARAPYRPSGDNEQFF.

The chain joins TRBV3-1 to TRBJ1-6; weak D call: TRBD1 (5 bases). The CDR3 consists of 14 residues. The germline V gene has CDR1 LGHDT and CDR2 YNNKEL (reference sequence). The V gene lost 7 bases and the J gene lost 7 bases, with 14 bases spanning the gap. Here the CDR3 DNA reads TGTGCCAGCAAATCCGGGGGAGGAAATTCACCCCTCCACTTT. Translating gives CASKSGGGNSPLHF.

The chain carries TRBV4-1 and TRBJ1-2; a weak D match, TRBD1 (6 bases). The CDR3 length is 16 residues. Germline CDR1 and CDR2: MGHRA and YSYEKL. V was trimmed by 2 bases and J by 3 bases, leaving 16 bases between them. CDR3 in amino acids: CASSQHAATGHYGYTF. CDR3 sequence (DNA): TGCGCCAGCAGCCAACACGCGGCGACAGGCCACTATGGCTACACCTTC.

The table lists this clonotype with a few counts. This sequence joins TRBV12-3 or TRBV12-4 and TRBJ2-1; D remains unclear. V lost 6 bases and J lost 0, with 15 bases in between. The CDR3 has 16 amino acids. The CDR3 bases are TGTGCCAGCAGAGCCCCGGGCGGAAGCTCCTACAATGAGCAGTTCTTC. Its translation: CASRAPGGSSYNEQFF.

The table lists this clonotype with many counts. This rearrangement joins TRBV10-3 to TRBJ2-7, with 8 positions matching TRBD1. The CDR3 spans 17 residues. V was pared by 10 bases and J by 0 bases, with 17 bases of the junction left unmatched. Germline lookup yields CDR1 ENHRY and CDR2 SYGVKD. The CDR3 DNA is TGTGCCAAAAACGGGACTCGACGGGACAGGAGCTCCTACGAGCAGTACTTC. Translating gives CAKNGTRRDRSSYEQYF.

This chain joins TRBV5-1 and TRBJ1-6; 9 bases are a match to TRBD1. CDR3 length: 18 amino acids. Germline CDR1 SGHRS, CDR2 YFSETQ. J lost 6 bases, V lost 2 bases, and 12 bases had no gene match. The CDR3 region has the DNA TGCGCCAGCAGCTTCGGGACAGGGAGGGAAGGGGGTAATTCACCCCTCCACTTT. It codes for CASSFGTGREGGNSPLHF.

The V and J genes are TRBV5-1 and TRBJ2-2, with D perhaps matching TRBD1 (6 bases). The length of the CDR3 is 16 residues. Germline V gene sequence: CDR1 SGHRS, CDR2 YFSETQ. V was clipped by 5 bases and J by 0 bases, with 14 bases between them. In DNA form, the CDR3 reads TGCGCCAGCAGTTTTATCGGGACAACGAACACCGGGGAGCTGTTTTTT. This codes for CASSFIGTTNTGELFF.

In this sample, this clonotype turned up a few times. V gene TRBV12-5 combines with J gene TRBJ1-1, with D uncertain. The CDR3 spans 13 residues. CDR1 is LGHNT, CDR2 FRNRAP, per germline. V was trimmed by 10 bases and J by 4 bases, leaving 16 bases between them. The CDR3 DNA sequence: TGTGCTACCAGTCGCGGCACCTTCACTGAAGCTTTCTTT. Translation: CATSRGTFTEAFF.

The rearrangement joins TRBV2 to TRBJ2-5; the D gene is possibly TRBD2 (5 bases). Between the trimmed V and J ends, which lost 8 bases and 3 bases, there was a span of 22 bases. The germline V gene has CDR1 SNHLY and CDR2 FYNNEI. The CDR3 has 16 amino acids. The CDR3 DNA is TGTGCCAGCGGAGCTATGAGGGCGCGAGGAAAAGAGACCCAGTACTTC. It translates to CASGAMRARGKETQYF.

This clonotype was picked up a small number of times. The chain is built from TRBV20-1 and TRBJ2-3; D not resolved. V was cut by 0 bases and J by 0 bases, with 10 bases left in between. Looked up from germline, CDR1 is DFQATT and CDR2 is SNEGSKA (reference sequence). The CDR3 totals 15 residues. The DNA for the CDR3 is TGCAGTGCTAGAGATTTAGGGCCTAGCACAGATACGCAGTATTTT. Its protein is CSARDLGPSTDTQYF.

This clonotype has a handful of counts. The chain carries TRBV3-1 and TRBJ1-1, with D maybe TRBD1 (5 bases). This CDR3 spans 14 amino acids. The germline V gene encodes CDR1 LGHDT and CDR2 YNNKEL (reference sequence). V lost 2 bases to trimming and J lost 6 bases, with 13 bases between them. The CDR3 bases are TGTGCCAGCAGCCAACGGTGGGGGGGGGCTGAAGCTTTCTTT. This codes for CASSQRWGGAEAFF.

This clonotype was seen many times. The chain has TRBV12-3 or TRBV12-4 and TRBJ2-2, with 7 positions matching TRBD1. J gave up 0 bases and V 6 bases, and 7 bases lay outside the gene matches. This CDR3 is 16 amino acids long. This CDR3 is CASRAKDRTNTGELFF. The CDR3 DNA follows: TGTGCCAGCAGGGCAAAGGACAGGACGAACACCGGGGAGCTGTTTTTT.

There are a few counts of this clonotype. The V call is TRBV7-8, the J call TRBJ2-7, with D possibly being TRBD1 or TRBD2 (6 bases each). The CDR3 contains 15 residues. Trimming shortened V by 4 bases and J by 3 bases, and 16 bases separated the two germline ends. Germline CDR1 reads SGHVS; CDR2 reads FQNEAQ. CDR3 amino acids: CASSSGAYYGYEQYF. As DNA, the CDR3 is TGTGCCAGCAGCTCGGGGGCGTACTACGGCTACGAGCAGTACTTC.

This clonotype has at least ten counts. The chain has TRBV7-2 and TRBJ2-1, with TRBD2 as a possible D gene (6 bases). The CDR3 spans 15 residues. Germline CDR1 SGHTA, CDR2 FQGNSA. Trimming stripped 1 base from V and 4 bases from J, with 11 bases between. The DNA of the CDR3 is TGTGCCAGCAGCTTAGTGGGAGGACTGTACAATGAGCAGTTCTTC. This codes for CASSLVGGLYNEQFF.

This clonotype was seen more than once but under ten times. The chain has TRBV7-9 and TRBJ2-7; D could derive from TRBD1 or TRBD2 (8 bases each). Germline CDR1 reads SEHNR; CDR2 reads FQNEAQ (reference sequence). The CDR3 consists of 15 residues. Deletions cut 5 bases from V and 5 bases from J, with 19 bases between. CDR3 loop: CASSQGAGGADEQYF. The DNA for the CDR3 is TGTGCCAGCAGCCAGGGGGCGGGGGGCGCAGACGAGCAGTACTTC.

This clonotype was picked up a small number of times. DNA of the CDR3: TGCGCCAGCAGTCAAAGCGGGATTGGTGAGACCCAGTACTTC. Amino acid sequence: CASSQSGIGETQYF. The chain uses TRBV10-1 and TRBJ2-5; TRBD2 agrees at 7 bases. Unmatched junction bases numbered 8, after V lost 5 bases and J lost 5 bases. The CDR3 extends over 14 amino acids. Germline V gene data show CDR1 as WNHNN and CDR2 as SYGVQD (reference sequence).

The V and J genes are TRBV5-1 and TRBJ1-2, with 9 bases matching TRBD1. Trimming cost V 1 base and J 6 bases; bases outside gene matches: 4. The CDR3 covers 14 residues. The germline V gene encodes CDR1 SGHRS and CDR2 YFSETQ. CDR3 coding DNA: TGCGCCAGCAGCTTGCCCGGGACAGGGAATGGCTACACCTTC. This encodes CASSLPGTGNGYTF. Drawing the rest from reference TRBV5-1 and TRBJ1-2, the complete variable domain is KAGVTQTPRYLIKTRGQQVTLSCSPISGHRSVSWYQQTPGQGLQFLFEYFSETQRNKGNFPGRFSGRQFSNSRSEMNVSTLELGDSALYLCASSLPGTGNGYTFGSGTRLTVV.

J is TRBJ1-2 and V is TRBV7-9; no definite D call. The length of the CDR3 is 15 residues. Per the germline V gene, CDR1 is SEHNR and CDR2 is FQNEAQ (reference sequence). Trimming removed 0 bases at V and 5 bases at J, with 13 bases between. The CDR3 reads CASSLAGEGLYGYTF. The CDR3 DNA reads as TGTGCCAGCAGCTTAGCTGGGGAAGGATTGTATGGCTACACCTTC.

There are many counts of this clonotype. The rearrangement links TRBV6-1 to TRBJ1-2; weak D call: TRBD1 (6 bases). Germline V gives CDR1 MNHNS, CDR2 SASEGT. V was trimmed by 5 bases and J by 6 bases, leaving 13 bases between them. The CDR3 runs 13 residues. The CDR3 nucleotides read TGTGCCAGCAGTCGACAGGAGGAGCATGGCTACACCTTC. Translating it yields CASSRQEEHGYTF.

CDR3 nucleotide sequence: TGTGCCAGCGGAGTGAGTAGCGCAGAGACCCAGTACTTC. As protein: CASGVSSAETQYF. The V gene is TRBV7-2, the J gene TRBJ2-5; D might be TRBD2 (5 bases). Trimming cost V 8 bases and J 4 bases, with 14 bases left between them. The CDR3 loop spans 13 amino acids. The germline V gene encodes CDR1 SGHTA and CDR2 FQGNSA.

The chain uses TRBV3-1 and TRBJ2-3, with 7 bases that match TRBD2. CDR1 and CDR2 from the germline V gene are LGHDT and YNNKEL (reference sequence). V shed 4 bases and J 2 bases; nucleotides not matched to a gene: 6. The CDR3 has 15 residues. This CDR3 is CASSPLAEPTDTQYF. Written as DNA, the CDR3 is TGTGCCAGCAGCCCTCTAGCGGAACCCACAGATACGCAGTATTTT.

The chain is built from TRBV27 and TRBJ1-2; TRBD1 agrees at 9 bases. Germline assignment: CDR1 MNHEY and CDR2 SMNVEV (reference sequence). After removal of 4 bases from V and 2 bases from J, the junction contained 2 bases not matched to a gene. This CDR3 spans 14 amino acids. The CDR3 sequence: CASSSDRGNYGYTF. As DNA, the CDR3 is TGTGCCAGCAGTTCCGACAGGGGGAACTATGGCTACACCTTC.

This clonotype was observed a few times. The CDR3 coding sequence is TGTGCCACCAGCAGAGATCATGGAGGAAACGAGCAGTACTTC. It codes for CATSRDHGGNEQYF. The chain carries TRBV15 and TRBJ2-7, with D tentatively TRBD2 (5 bases). V was pared by 0 bases and J by 5 bases, with 11 bases between. This CDR3 is built from 14 residues. CDR1 is LNHNV and CDR2 is YYDKDF in the germline V gene (reference sequence). The full variable domain, rest sourced from reference TRBV15 and TRBJ2-7, is DAMVIQNPRYQVTQFGKPVTLSCSQTLNHNVMYWYQQKSSQAPKLLFHYYDKDFNNEADTPDNFQSRRPNTSFCFLDIRSPGLGDTAMYLCATSRDHGGNEQYFGPGTRLTVT.

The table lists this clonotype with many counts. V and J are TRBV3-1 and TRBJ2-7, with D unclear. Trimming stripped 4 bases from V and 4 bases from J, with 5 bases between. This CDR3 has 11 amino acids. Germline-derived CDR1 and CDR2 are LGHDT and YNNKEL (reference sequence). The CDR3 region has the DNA TGTGCCAGCAGCCGGTTATACGAGCAGTACTTC. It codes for CASSRLYEQYF.

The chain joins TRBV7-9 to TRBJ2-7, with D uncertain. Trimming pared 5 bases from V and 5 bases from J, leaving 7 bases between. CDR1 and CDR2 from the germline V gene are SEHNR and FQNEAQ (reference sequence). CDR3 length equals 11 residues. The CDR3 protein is CASSREHEQYF. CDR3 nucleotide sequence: TGTGCCAGCAGCAGAGAACACGAGCAGTACTTC.

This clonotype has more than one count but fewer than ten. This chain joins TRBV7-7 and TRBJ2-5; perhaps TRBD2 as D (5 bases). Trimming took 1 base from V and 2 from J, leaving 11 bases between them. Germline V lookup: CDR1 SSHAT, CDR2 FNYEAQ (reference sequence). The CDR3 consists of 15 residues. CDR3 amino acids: CASSLGTGRQETQYF. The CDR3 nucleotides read TGTGCCAGCAGCTTAGGGACTGGAAGACAAGAGACCCAGTACTTC. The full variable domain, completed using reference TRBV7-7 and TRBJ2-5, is GAGVSQSPRYKVTKRGQDVTLRCDPISSHATLYWYQQALGQGPEFLTYFNYEAQPDKSGLPSDRFSAERPEGSISTLTIQRTEQRDSAMYRCASSLGTGRQETQYFGPGTRLLVL.

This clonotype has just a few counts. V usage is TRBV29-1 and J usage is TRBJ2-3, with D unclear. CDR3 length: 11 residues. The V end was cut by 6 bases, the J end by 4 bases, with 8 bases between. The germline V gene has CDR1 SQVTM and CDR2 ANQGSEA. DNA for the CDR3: TGCAGCGTGACACAGTCAGATACGCAGTATTTT. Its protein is CSVTQSDTQYF.

The CDR3 sequence: CSAQGDLETQYF. CDR3 coding DNA: TGCAGCGCCCAGGGGGATTTGGAGACCCAGTACTTC. The chain joins TRBV29-1 to TRBJ2-5, with 7 bases fitting TRBD1. V gave up 7 bases and J gave up 5 bases; unmatched junction bases: 7. The length of the CDR3 is 12 residues. CDR1 is SQVTM and CDR2 is ANQGSEA in the germline V gene.

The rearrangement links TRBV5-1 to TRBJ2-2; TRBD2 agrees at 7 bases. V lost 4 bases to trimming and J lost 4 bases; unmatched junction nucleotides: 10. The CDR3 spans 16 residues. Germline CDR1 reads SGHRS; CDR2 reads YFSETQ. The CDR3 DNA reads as TGCGCCAGCAGCCCCGCTACTAGCGCCGGCACCGGGGAGCTGTTTTTT. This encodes CASSPATSAGTGELFF.